Reported below is one T cell receptor beta chain. Its antigen is not known. The time point denotes: cycle 4 day 1 (C4D1), after about 6 weeks of nivolumab. The patients all showed relapse after autologous stem cell transplantation, while their brentuximab vedotin exposure varied. Some clones are missing from TCRdb's copy, which holds only in-frame ones; the method was immunoSEQ multiplex PCR. Among about 19,000 clones listed, around 80% were seen once. This sample is part of a study of PD-1 blockade in classical Hodgkin lymphoma. Findings and limits, study-wide: Relative to healthy donors, newly diagnosed patients reportedly had lower baseline TCR diversity, which was reported as lower still in relapsed/refractory patients. Causes of the repertoire differences remain undefined, possibly disease activity or prior therapy. Exclusion was applied to patients who started nivolumab under 1 year after ASCT. Complete responders started with a diversity level that resembled newly diagnosed patients at baseline.

The receptor was derived from a human donor with classical Hodgkin lymphoma. This specimen was peripheral blood mononuclear cells (PBMCs), taken before the fourth cycle of nivolumab.

The CDR3, as DNA: TGTGCCAGCAGCCAATATTCGGGCGGCTCTGGAAACACCATATATTTT. Residues: CASSQYSGGSGNTIYF. The chain has TRBV7-9 and TRBJ1-3; D is uncertain. V lost 5 bases and J lost 0, with 14 bases in between. Germline V gene sequence: CDR1 SEHNR, CDR2 FQNEAQ (reference sequence). CDR3 size: 16 residues. The full variable domain, completed using reference TRBV7-9 and TRBJ1-3, is DTGVSQNPRHKITKRGQNVTFRCDPISEHNRLYWYRQTLGQGPEFLTYFQNEAQLEKSRLLSDRFSAERPKGSFSTLEIQRTEQGDSAMYLCASSQYSGGSGNTIYFGEGSWLTVV.